This is a list of T cell receptor beta chains from one sample in a study of neurological immune-mediated disorders. TCRdb re-derived calls from the 5' RACE reads in MiXCR, one entry per CDR3 protein. This table holds roughly 30,000 distinct CDR3 sequences, approximately 5% found once. The sequencing sample was made of CD4+ T cells from blood. These receptors were taken from a woman aged 45-65 years in good health. CDR3s include the opening cysteine and the closing phenylalanine or tryptophan. The D gene is left open where the match is weak. Size tells how often a clone was seen (once, few, many) or the class of an expanded clone, and some rows leave it out.

clone size	V gene	J gene	D gene	CDR3 DNA	CDR3 protein
many	TRBV12-3/TRBV12-4	TRBJ2-7	TRBD1	TGTGCCAGCAGGCAGGACAGGGCCTCGGACGAGCAGTACTTC	CASRQDRASDEQYF
many	TRBV29-1	TRBJ2-1	-	TGCAGCGTCCCGCCAGTGGCCCGCGATGAGCAGTTCTTC	CSVPPVARDEQFF
many	TRBV20-1	TRBJ1-5	-	TGCAGTGCAAGACCGGGACCATGGAACAATCAGCCCCAGCATTTT	CSARPGPWNNQPQHF
-	TRBV20-1	TRBJ2-7	-	TGCAGTGCTGTGGAGGACCACTACGAGCAGTACTTC	CSAVEDHYEQYF
many	TRBV9	TRBJ2-5	TRBD2	TGTGCCAGCAGCGTAGGACTAGCGGGATTAGAGACCCAGTACTTC	CASSVGLAGLETQYF
many	TRBV7-2	TRBJ2-1	-	TGTGCCAGCAGCTTAGTAGGACAGAAAGACAATGAGCAGTTCTTC	CASSLVGQKDNEQFF
many	TRBV18	TRBJ2-7	TRBD1	TGTGCCAGCTCACCAAGGAATGGACAGGGCTACGAGCAGTACTTC	CASSPRNGQGYEQYF
many	TRBV7-8	TRBJ2-7	-	TGTGCCAGCAGCTTATCGGAGACTGGGGAGCAGTACTTC	CASSLSETGEQYF
medium-sized	TRBV10-3	TRBJ1-5	-	TGTGCCATCAATAACGACAAAAATCAGCCCCAGCATTTT	CAINNDKNQPQHF
many	TRBV7-2	TRBJ2-4	-	TGTGCCAGCAGCTTAGCGGGCTTGGACAAAAACATTCAGTACTTC	CASSLAGLDKNIQYF
many	TRBV7-9	TRBJ2-1	TRBD2	TGTGCCAGCAGCTTAGGCGCCGGGACTAGCGGGAGAGATGAGCAGTTCTTC	CASSLGAGTSGRDEQFF
many	TRBV28	TRBJ2-7	-	TGTGCCAGCAGTCCCTCCGGGATAGGGGAGCAGTACTTC	CASSPSGIGEQYF
many	TRBV29-1	TRBJ1-1	-	TGCAGCGCGGCCAGGACGGACACTGAAGCTTTCTTT	CSAARTDTEAFF
many	TRBV6-6	TRBJ1-6	-	TGTGCCAGCAGTTACTCGAGGGGTTCACCCCTCCACTTT	CASSYSRGSPLHF
many	TRBV7-9	TRBJ2-1	-	TGTGCCAGCAGCTCAGGTTACCGGGGTGCATCATACAATGAGCAGTTCTTC	CASSSGYRGASYNEQFF
-	TRBV3-1	TRBJ1-2	-	TGTGCCAGTAGCCAAGAAGGTTTTATAAGCTATGGCTACACCTTC	CASSQEGFISYGYTF
many	TRBV5-1	TRBJ2-3	-	TGCGCCAGCGCGGAAGGGCTCCCAAGCACAGATACGCAGTATTTT	CASAEGLPSTDTQYF
many	TRBV12-3/TRBV12-4	TRBJ2-1	TRBD2	TGTGCCAGCAGTTCGACTAGCGGGAGGATTGAGCAGTTCTTC	CASSSTSGRIEQFF
many	TRBV20-1	TRBJ1-1	-	TGCAGTGCTAGGGGGGGGAAGAACACTGAAGCTTTCTTT	CSARGGKNTEAFF
many	TRBV9	TRBJ1-1	-	TGTGCCAGCAGCGTAGATTTGGGGAGGGCTGAAGCTTTCTTT	CASSVDLGRAEAFF
many	TRBV7-2	TRBJ1-5	TRBD1	TGTGCCAGCAGCTGGACAGGGGGAGATCGACAGCCCCAGCATTTT	CASSWTGGDRQPQHF
many	TRBV5-1	TRBJ2-4	-	TGCGCCAGCAGCTTGGAGGGGGGGAGTATAGCCAAAAACATTCAGTACTTC	CASSLEGGSIAKNIQYF
many	TRBV7-3	TRBJ2-2	-	TGTGCCAGCAGCGCCGAAACCGGGACAAGAGGGGAGCTGTTTTTT	CASSAETGTRGELFF
many	TRBV11-2	TRBJ1-1	-	TGTGCCAGCAGCCGAGGGAATGTGAACACTGAAGCTTTCTTT	CASSRGNVNTEAFF
few	TRBV6-5	TRBJ2-3	-	TGTGCCAGCAGTTACTCCAACGGAGCTAGCACAGATACGCAGTATTTT	CASSYSNGASTDTQYF
many	TRBV28	TRBJ2-1	TRBD2	TGTGCCAGCAGTTCAACTTCTAGCGGGAGGGCTTACAATGAGCAGTTCTTC	CASSSTSSGRAYNEQFF
many	TRBV27	TRBJ2-6	-	TGTGCCAGCAGTGCCATCTCTGGGGCCAACGTCCTGACTTTC	CASSAISGANVLTF
many	TRBV5-1	TRBJ2-7	-	TGCGCCAGCAAAACAAACCAAGGTCCTCTTGTGGAGCAGTACTTC	CASKTNQGPLVEQYF
-	TRBV2	TRBJ1-6	TRBD1	TGTGCCATCAGTGGTGAGGGACAGAATAATTCACCCCTCCACTTT	CAISGEGQNNSPLHF
many	TRBV5-6	TRBJ1-5	-	TGTGCCAGCAGCTCCAGGACGGATGATCAGCCCCAGCATTTT	CASSSRTDDQPQHF
many	TRBV27	TRBJ1-2	TRBD1	TGTGCCAGCAGTTTAAGGACAGGGCACTATGGCTACACCTTC	CASSLRTGHYGYTF
many	TRBV3-1	TRBJ2-7	TRBD1	TGTGCCAGCAGTCAGACCGGACAGGGGGCGTGGTACGAGCAGTACTTC	CASSQTGQGAWYEQYF
many	TRBV7-9	TRBJ2-3	TRBD2	TGTGCCAGCAGCACGGGACTAGACGTTAGCACAGATACGCAGTATTTT	CASSTGLDVSTDTQYF
medium-sized	TRBV5-5	TRBJ1-1	TRBD1	TGTGCCAGCAGCTTGGGACAGGGGCGGACTGAAGCTTTCTTT	CASSLGQGRTEAFF
many	TRBV6-2/TRBV6-3	TRBJ2-5	-	TGTGCCAGCAGTTTCGGGGAAAAGACCCAGTACTTC	CASSFGEKTQYF
many	TRBV20-1	TRBJ2-1	-	TGCAGTGCCGGGGCCCTCGGTGAGCAGTTCTTC	CSAGALGEQFF
many	TRBV20-1	TRBJ1-1	-	TGCAGTGCTAGAGAGGAAGCTTTCTTT	CSAREEAFF
many	TRBV11-3	TRBJ2-1	-	TGTGCCAGCAGCCTTGGTCTTCAGGGCAATGAGCAGTTCTTC	CASSLGLQGNEQFF
many	TRBV11-2	TRBJ1-6	-	TGTGCCAGCAGCTTAGAGGGGGGATGGAGTTCACCCCTCCACTTT	CASSLEGGWSSPLHF
many	TRBV5-6	TRBJ2-2	-	TGTGCCAGCAGAGGTGGTGGTGGGGTCGGGGAGCTGTTTTTT	CASRGGGGVGELFF
many	TRBV6-2/TRBV6-3	TRBJ1-1	-	TGTGCCAGCAGTTACACCGGGGGGGTCGCTGAAGCTTTCTTT	CASSYTGGVAEAFF
many	TRBV7-9	TRBJ2-1	-	TGTGCCAGCAGCTTATTTGAGAACAATGAGCAGTTCTTC	CASSLFENNEQFF
many	TRBV28	TRBJ1-5	-	TGTGCCAGCAGTTTAGCCCCAGGGTACAATCAGCCCCAGCATTTT	CASSLAPGYNQPQHF
-	TRBV14	TRBJ1-2	-	TGTGCCAGCAGTCCGCAACCACAGGGTGCCTATGTCTACACCTTC	CASSPQPQGAYVYTF
many	TRBV27	TRBJ2-5	-	TGTGCCAGCAGTTCCCTCCAGACCCTAGAGACCCAGTACTTC	CASSSLQTLETQYF